What follows is one TCR beta chain and its context. The data were obtained in a study of blood T cell repertoires in COVID-19. Some clones are missing from TCRdb's copy, which holds only in-frame ones; the method was immunoSEQ multiplex PCR. The sample contains some 64,000 clones, approximately 80% of which appear only once. This CDR3 is built from 15 residues. Trimming cost V 0 bases and J 6 bases; bases outside gene matches: 1. Germline V lookup: CDR1 MNHNY, CDR2 SVGAGI (reference sequence). The chain is built from TRBV6-6 and TRBJ2-7; TRBD2 matches at 14 bases. Input material: peripheral blood. The receptor comes from a man aged 55 to 70 with COVID-19, enrolled during active disease. CDR3 region: CASSYSGTSGSEQYF. The CDR3 DNA sequence: TGTGCCAGCAGTTACTCCGGGACTAGCGGGAGCGAGCAGTACTTC.